Detailed here is one T cell receptor beta chain. The sample belongs to a study of immune evolution from preneoplasia to lung adenocarcinoma. CDR3 size: 16 residues. The germline V gene has CDR1 SEHNR and CDR2 FQNEAQ (reference sequence). Profiling relied on immunoSEQ multiplex PCR, and the TCRdb table lists in-frame clones only, not all of them. Among about 6,400 clones, roughly 84% were seen once, and the ten largest hold over 5%. Source material: FFPE minimally invasive lung adenocarcinoma tissue. The V call is TRBV7-9, the J call TRBJ1-3; a possible D gene is TRBD2 (7 bases). The DNA end favors TRBJ2-2, so the J call may be wrong. This TCR came from a person between 50 and 69 years old with lung adenocarcinoma. For the CDR3, the DNA is TGTGCCAGCAGCCCCCGGGGGGCCATATTAACCGGGGAGCTGTTTTTT. Protein product: CASSPRGAILTGELFF.